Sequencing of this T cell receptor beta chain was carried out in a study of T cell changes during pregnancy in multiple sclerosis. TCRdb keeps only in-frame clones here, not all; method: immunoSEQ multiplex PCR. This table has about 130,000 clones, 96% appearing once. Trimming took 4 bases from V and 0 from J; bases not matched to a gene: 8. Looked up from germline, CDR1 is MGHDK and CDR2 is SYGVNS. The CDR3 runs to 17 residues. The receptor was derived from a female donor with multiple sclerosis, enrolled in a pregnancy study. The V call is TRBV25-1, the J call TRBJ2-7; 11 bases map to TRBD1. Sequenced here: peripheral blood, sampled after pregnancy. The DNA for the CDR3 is TGTGCCAGCAGTGCAAATCCCGGGACAGGGGGCTCCTACGAGCAGTACTTC. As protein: CASSANPGTGGSYEQYF.